The T cell receptor beta chain described here comes from a study of blood T cell repertoires in COVID-19. Study background: The United States, Italy and Spain provided the acute and convalescent COVID-19 samples. From T cells, B-cell-depleted T cells, or PBMCs came the material, which was cDNA or gDNA.

V dropped 6 bases and J dropped 1; count of bases not matched to a gene: 0. CDR1 is ENHRY and CDR2 is SYGVKD in the germline V gene. This CDR3 region has 13 residues. Only a few counts were recorded for this clone. The same CDR3 can be traced to other DNA sequences in this sample. The protocol was immunoSEQ multiplex PCR, while the TCRdb copy is restricted to in-frame clones and leaves out a portion. In the table there are about 160,000 clones, more than 75% of which are singletons. Sequenced input: peripheral blood. The clonotype comes from a man in his sixties with active or convalescent COVID-19. The J gene is TRBJ1-1, the V gene TRBV10-3, with 9 bases aligning to TRBD1. The DNA for the CDR3 is TGTGCCATCAGGGGACAGGGGAACACTGAAGCTTTCTTT. Its protein product is CAIRGQGNTEAFF.